The 10 T cell receptor beta chains below come from one sample, sequenced in a study of post-analysis software for immune sequencing data. General study results and limits: Controls showed lower frequencies than patients for five or six TRBV segments, and TRBV5-6, TRBV5-1 and TRBV20-1 were among these.

cDNA libraries for TCR beta contained unique molecular identifiers. TCRdb reanalysed the PCR reads using MiXCR and keeps one entry per CDR3 protein. The sample has about 200,000 distinct CDR3 sequences; approximately 28% are singletons. These receptors have no known antigen. Sequencing was done on a sample of blood. These receptors all stem from a girl aged 2-17 years with multiple sclerosis.

In its sample, this clonotype was seen once. A much larger clone lies one base from this, so it may be a read error. The gene calls are TRBV28 and TRBJ2-7, with D possibly matching TRBD2 (6 bases). In germline, CDR1 is MDHEN, CDR2 SYDVKM. CDR3 length equals 15 residues. For the CDR3, the DNA is TGTGCCAGCAGCTCCGTTGGGGCGGGAACCTACGGGCAGTACTTC. As protein: CASSSVGAGTYGQYF.

In its sample, this clonotype was seen many times. The J gene is TRBJ1-4, the V gene TRBV7-2, with TRBD1 matching over 7 bases. The V gene end was trimmed by 4 bases and the J gene end by 7 bases; junction bases not matched to a gene: 9. CDR1 SGHTA and CDR2 FQGNSA come from the germline V gene. The length of the CDR3 is 15 residues. The DNA of the CDR3 is TGTGCCAGCAGCTCCTTAAGGGGGCGCGCTGAAAAACTGTTTTTT. Amino acid sequence: CASSSLRGRAEKLFF.

This clonotype was observed many times. The J gene is TRBJ2-5, the V gene TRBV29-1; D unclear. Germline V lookup: CDR1 SQVTM, CDR2 ANQGSEA. Trimming took off 3 bases at V and 5 bases at J, with 4 bases between the two ends. The CDR3 covers 10 residues. DNA for the CDR3: TGCAGCGTTGATCGGGAGACCCAGTACTTC. This gives the protein CSVDRETQYF. Filled out from reference TRBV29-1 and TRBJ2-5, the complete variable domain reads SAVISQKPSRDICQRGTSLTIQCQVDSQVTMMFWYRQQPGQSLTLIATANQGSEATYESGFVIDKFPISRPNLTFSTLTVSNMSPEDSSIYLCSVDRETQYFGPGTRLLVL.

This clonotype was picked up many times. The chain is built from TRBV20-1 and TRBJ2-7; 7 positions agree with TRBD2. The germline CDR1 and CDR2 sequences are DFQATT and SNEGSKA (reference sequence). The CDR3 runs to 14 residues. After removal of 4 bases from V and 3 bases from J, the junction contained 9 bases not matched to a gene. The CDR3 DNA is TGCAGTGCTACACGGCCGCGGGAGTACTACGAGCAGTACTTC. The encoded protein is CSATRPREYYEQYF.

CDR3 sequence: CSASTSRNEQFF. The CDR3 DNA reads as TGCAGTGCTAGTACTAGCAGGAATGAGCAGTTCTTC. The genes are TRBV20-1 and TRBJ2-1, with a weak D call TRBD2 (6 bases). This CDR3 spans 12 amino acids. Germline values: CDR1 DFQATT, CDR2 SNEGSKA (reference sequence). Between the trimmed V and J ends, which lost 3 bases and 7 bases, there was a span of 10 bases.

In this sample, this clonotype turned up a few times. The chain uses TRBV3-1 and TRBJ2-7; possible D gene TRBD2, 5 bases. The CDR3 length is 15 residues. The ends were cut back, 5 bases at V and 3 bases at J, with 17 bases in the middle. Per germline, CDR1 LGHDT and CDR2 YNNKEL (reference sequence). CDR3 coding DNA: TGTGCCAGCAGCGCCCAGGACGTAGGACTCTACGAGCAGTACTTC. Its protein product is CASSAQDVGLYEQYF.

In this sample, this clonotype turned up many times. The rearrangement uses TRBV11-2 and TRBJ2-7, with 7 bases lining up with TRBD1. The CDR3 loop spans 14 amino acids. V shed 3 bases, J shed 4 bases, and the junction held 6 bases outside the gene matches. Germline CDR1 SGHAT, CDR2 FQNNGV. CDR3 nucleotide sequence: TGTGCCAGCAGCTTTGACAGGGCCCGTTACGAGCAGTACTTC. Translating gives CASSFDRARYEQYF.

This clonotype was counted only a few times. This may stem from a read error, because a much larger clone lies one nucleotide away. The chain is built from TRBV12-3 or TRBV12-4 and TRBJ2-1; 7 nucleotides line up with TRBD1. The trim removed 6 bases at V and 13 bases at J, leaving 21 bases unmatched. The CDR3 contains 16 residues. The chain's CDR3 is CASSPHGRDSQETQFF. As DNA, the CDR3 is TGTGCCAGCAGCCCCCACGGAAGGGACAGCCAAGAGACCCAGTTCTTC.

This clonotype occurred many times. The chain is built from TRBV20-1 and TRBJ1-2; D might be TRBD1 (5 bases). Germline CDR1 is DFQATT and CDR2 is SNEGSKA (reference sequence). Between the trimmed V and J ends, which lost 1 base and 7 bases, there was a span of 10 bases. This CDR3 has 12 residues. CDR3 region: CSARARAVGYTF. The CDR3 coding sequence is TGCAGTGCTAGAGCCAGGGCGGTTGGCTACACCTTC.

This clonotype was counted only a few times. This sequence joins TRBV5-1 and TRBJ2-3, with D perhaps assigned TRBD1 or TRBD2 (5 bases each). Germline V gene data show CDR1 as SGHRS and CDR2 as YFSETQ. Trimming removed 3 bases from V and 2 bases from J, with 10 bases in between. CDR3 length: 14 amino acids. The CDR3 DNA is TGCGCCAGCAGCTCCGGGACGCCCACAGATACGCAGTATTTT. Amino acids: CASSSGTPTDTQYF.